This T cell receptor (beta chain) was observed in a study of blood T cell repertoires in COVID-19. Background on the study: The samples span acute and convalescent COVID-19 from the United States, Italy and Spain.

Per the original data handling: Amplification of reference gene primers provided the estimated nucleated cell counts. The data were produced by immunoSEQ multiplex PCR, yet TCRdb's version contains in-frame clones alone and is incomplete. The V and J calls and clone size are taken from that table; D and trimming were inferred from the DNA. Found here are about 480,000 clones, 85% to 90% of them singletons; the top ten hold roughly 1.9%. The J segment lost 5 bases and the V segment lost 3 bases, leaving 5 bases of the junction unmatched. The germline V gene has CDR1 LGHNA and CDR2 YSLEER. This CDR3 contains 14 residues. The cohort comprised adults aged about 18 to 100 years residing in under 25 US areas.

V is TRBV4-3 and J is TRBJ2-3; 7 positions agree with TRBD1. Sequenced material: PBMCs or T cells enriched from blood (not recorded which). The source of this sequence is a woman aged 40-49 years who had recovered from COVID-19. The CDR3 loop reads CASSQATGEDTQYF. The CDR3, as DNA: TGCGCCAGCAGCCAGGCCACAGGGGAAGATACGCAGTATTTT.